Listed below are T cell receptor beta chains from one sample, sequenced in a study of OX40 agonist ivuxolimab in advanced cancers. Clones were read by immunoSEQ multiplex PCR, and TCRdb kept only the in-frame ones, dropping some. The sample has approximately 78,000 clones, about 87% seen once; the top ten hold under 1.1%. Material: CD4+ or CD8+ T cells sorted from blood, obtained in a trial of the OX40 agonist ivuxolimab. The receptor set was obtained from an adult with an advanced solid tumor such as melanoma, head and neck, liver or kidney cancer. Both conserved end residues are part of each CDR3. The order of the fields is CDR3 length, D gene, clone size, J gene, V gene, CDR3 DNA, CDR3 protein. The D gene is left open where the match is weak. Clone size appears in some rows only: once, few, many, or a class for an expanded clone.

cdr3_length: 15; d_call: NA; clone_size: NA; j_call: TRBJ1-2; v_call: TRBV5-6; cdr3_nt: TGTGCCAGCAGCTTGGGGACAGCGGCTAACTATGGCTACACCTTC; cdr3_aa: CASSLGTAANYGYTF
cdr3_length: 13; d_call: NA; clone_size: NA; j_call: TRBJ2-1; v_call: TRBV5-4; cdr3_nt: TGTGCCAGCAGCTTGGCGGGTAGCAATGAGCAGTTCTTC; cdr3_aa: CASSLAGSNEQFF
cdr3_length: 16; d_call: NA; clone_size: many; j_call: TRBJ1-2; v_call: TRBV2; cdr3_nt: TGTGCCAGCAGTGAACCCACAGCAAGTATTCTCTATGGCTACACCTTC; cdr3_aa: CASSEPTASILYGYTF
cdr3_length: 13; d_call: NA; clone_size: NA; j_call: TRBJ2-7; v_call: TRBV18; cdr3_nt: TGTGCCAGCTCACCGAATTTAGGGGACGAGCAGTACTTC; cdr3_aa: CASSPNLGDEQYF
cdr3_length: 12; d_call: NA; clone_size: NA; j_call: TRBJ2-1; v_call: TRBV5-4; cdr3_nt: TGTGCCAGCAGCCCATTTCGAGGTGAGCAGTTCTTC; cdr3_aa: CASSPFRGEQFF
cdr3_length: 15; d_call: NA; clone_size: NA; j_call: TRBJ2-5; v_call: TRBV7-8; cdr3_nt: TGTGCCAGCAGCTTAACCCGGACGCAACAAGAGACCCAGTACTTC; cdr3_aa: CASSLTRTQQETQYF
cdr3_length: 13; d_call: NA; clone_size: once; j_call: TRBJ2-7; v_call: TRBV7-2; cdr3_nt: TGTGCCAGCAGCTACCGAAGCTCCTACGAGCAGTACTTC; cdr3_aa: CASSYRSSYEQYF
cdr3_length: 14; d_call: NA; clone_size: once; j_call: TRBJ2-3; v_call: TRBV10-1; cdr3_nt: TGCGCCAGCACAAGCGGTCTTGGCACAGATACGCAGTATTTT; cdr3_aa: CASTSGLGTDTQYF
cdr3_length: 16; d_call: NA; clone_size: NA; j_call: TRBJ1-2; v_call: TRBV23-1; cdr3_nt: TGCGCCAGCAGTCAACCCCTGGGTGGACTGGGGGGGGGCTACACCTTC; cdr3_aa: CASSQPLGGLGGGYTF
cdr3_length: 15; d_call: TRBD1; clone_size: NA; j_call: TRBJ2-7; v_call: TRBV6-6; cdr3_nt: TGTGCCAGCAGTTACGGACAGGGGAACGCCTACGAGCAGTACTTC; cdr3_aa: CASSYGQGNAYEQYF
cdr3_length: 16; d_call: TRBD1; clone_size: NA; j_call: TRBJ1-2; v_call: TRBV4-1; cdr3_nt: TGCGCCAGCAGCCCGTCCACTGACAGGGTATCCTATGGCTACACCTTC; cdr3_aa: CASSPSTDRVSYGYTF
cdr3_length: 14; d_call: NA; clone_size: NA; j_call: TRBJ1-5; v_call: TRBV2; cdr3_nt: TGTGCCAGCAGTGAACAGGGAGGCAATCAGCCCCAGCATTTT; cdr3_aa: CASSEQGGNQPQHF
cdr3_length: 16; d_call: TRBD2; clone_size: NA; j_call: TRBJ2-1; v_call: TRBV4-3; cdr3_nt: TGCGCCAGCAGCCAAGCCCTAGCGGGGACCTACAATGAGCAGTTCTTC; cdr3_aa: CASSQALAGTYNEQFF
cdr3_length: 15; d_call: NA; clone_size: NA; j_call: TRBJ2-7; v_call: TRBV5-4; cdr3_nt: TGTGCCAGCAGCCTTCCGGGATCACAAAGCTACGAGCAGTACTTC; cdr3_aa: CASSLPGSQSYEQYF
cdr3_length: 15; d_call: TRBD2; clone_size: NA; j_call: TRBJ2-7; v_call: TRBV28; cdr3_nt: TGTGCCAGCAGTCCTCCGGGACTACCGTACGTGGAGCAGTACTTC; cdr3_aa: CASSPPGLPYVEQYF
cdr3_length: 15; d_call: NA; clone_size: NA; j_call: TRBJ2-6; v_call: TRBV18; cdr3_nt: TGTGCCAGCTCACCAGGGACGGTGAAGGCCAACGTCCTGACTTTC; cdr3_aa: CASSPGTVKANVLTF
cdr3_length: 15; d_call: NA; clone_size: NA; j_call: TRBJ2-7; v_call: TRBV18; cdr3_nt: TGTGCCAGCTCACCAGACGCCTGGAGCTCCTACGAGCAGTACTTC; cdr3_aa: CASSPDAWSSYEQYF
cdr3_length: 14; d_call: NA; clone_size: NA; j_call: TRBJ1-6; v_call: TRBV27; cdr3_nt: TGTGCCACCAAGTTGACAGGCAGTAATTCACCCCTCCACTTT; cdr3_aa: CATKLTGSNSPLHF
cdr3_length: 17; d_call: TRBD2; clone_size: once; j_call: TRBJ2-7; v_call: TRBV18; cdr3_nt: TGTGCCAGCTCACCACAGGAGGCTAGCGGGCCCGTGGGCGAGCAGTACTTC; cdr3_aa: CASSPQEASGPVGEQYF
cdr3_length: 13; d_call: NA; clone_size: few; j_call: TRBJ2-5; v_call: TRBV5-4; cdr3_nt: TGTGCCAGCAGCTTGGCTATTGGCGGGACCCAGTACTTC; cdr3_aa: CASSLAIGGTQYF
cdr3_length: 14; d_call: TRBD1; clone_size: NA; j_call: TRBJ1-1; v_call: TRBV5-1; cdr3_nt: TGCGCCAGCAGCCCGCTGACAGGGCCCACTGAAGCTTTCTTT; cdr3_aa: CASSPLTGPTEAFF
cdr3_length: 16; d_call: NA; clone_size: once; j_call: TRBJ2-7; v_call: TRBV4-2; cdr3_nt: TGTGCCAGCAGCCAAGATCTTCAGGGGGGGCGGGGCGAGCAGTACTTC; cdr3_aa: CASSQDLQGGRGEQYF
cdr3_length: 13; d_call: TRBD1; clone_size: NA; j_call: TRBJ2-7; v_call: TRBV5-1; cdr3_nt: TGCGCCAGCAGCCCGGGACAGCACGTCGAGCAGTACTTC; cdr3_aa: CASSPGQHVEQYF
cdr3_length: 17; d_call: NA; clone_size: NA; j_call: TRBJ1-5; v_call: TRBV7-2; cdr3_nt: TGTGCCAGCAGCCCGCGTGGGTTTGGGGGCAGCAATCAGCCCCAGCATTTT; cdr3_aa: CASSPRGFGGSNQPQHF
cdr3_length: 16; d_call: NA; clone_size: NA; j_call: TRBJ2-1; v_call: TRBV7-9; cdr3_nt: TGTGCCAGCAGCTCCTTCCGGGACTCTTTCGTTGATGAGCAGTTCTTC; cdr3_aa: CASSSFRDSFVDEQFF
cdr3_length: 13; d_call: NA; clone_size: NA; j_call: TRBJ2-5; v_call: TRBV10-3; cdr3_nt: TGTGCCATCACACCGGGACAAGCAGAGACCCAGTACTTC; cdr3_aa: CAITPGQAETQYF
cdr3_length: 15; d_call: NA; clone_size: once; j_call: TRBJ2-4; v_call: TRBV18; cdr3_nt: TGTGCCAGCTCACACGACCCCCCGGACGGGCCGATTCAGTACTTC; cdr3_aa: CASSHDPPDGPIQYF
cdr3_length: 15; d_call: TRBD2; clone_size: NA; j_call: TRBJ2-3; v_call: TRBV6-6; cdr3_nt: TGTGCCAGCAGGCTAGCGGGGTTGGGAACAGATACGCAGTATTTT; cdr3_aa: CASRLAGLGTDTQYF
cdr3_length: 18; d_call: TRBD1; clone_size: NA; j_call: TRBJ1-1; v_call: TRBV4-2; cdr3_nt: TGTGCCAGCAGCCAAGATACCCCCCGACAGGGGGCAGCAGGAGGAGCTTTCTTT; cdr3_aa: CASSQDTPRQGAAGGAFF
cdr3_length: 13; d_call: NA; clone_size: few; j_call: TRBJ1-6; v_call: TRBV7-2; cdr3_nt: TGTGCCAGCAGCCCATCGGGGGCATCACCCCTCCACTTT; cdr3_aa: CASSPSGASPLHF
cdr3_length: 14; d_call: NA; clone_size: NA; j_call: TRBJ2-1; v_call: TRBV19; cdr3_nt: TGTGCCAGTAGTATGTCCTTAATAGACAATGAGCAGTTCTTC; cdr3_aa: CASSMSLIDNEQFF
cdr3_length: 13; d_call: NA; clone_size: NA; j_call: TRBJ1-2; v_call: TRBV11-2; cdr3_nt: TGTGCCAGCAGCTTATCCAGGGACTATGGCTACACCTTC; cdr3_aa: CASSLSRDYGYTF
cdr3_length: 11; d_call: NA; clone_size: few; j_call: TRBJ1-2; v_call: TRBV6-4; cdr3_nt: TGTGCCAGCGGGGATGGCTATGGCTACACCTTC; cdr3_aa: CASGDGYGYTF
cdr3_length: 14; d_call: TRBD1; clone_size: few; j_call: TRBJ2-7; v_call: TRBV5-5; cdr3_nt: TGTGCCAGCAGTTACAGGGGTCCGTCCTACGAGCAGTACTTC; cdr3_aa: CASSYRGPSYEQYF
cdr3_length: 15; d_call: NA; clone_size: NA; j_call: TRBJ1-2; v_call: TRBV6-4; cdr3_nt: TGTGCCAGCAGCCCTCAAAAGACAGACTCCTATGGCTACACCTTC; cdr3_aa: CASSPQKTDSYGYTF
cdr3_length: 18; d_call: TRBD2; clone_size: once; j_call: TRBJ2-3; v_call: TRBV4-2; cdr3_nt: TGTGCCAGCAGCCAACGGTCACAGGCTAGCGGGAGCACAGATACGCAGTATTTT; cdr3_aa: CASSQRSQASGSTDTQYF
cdr3_length: 14; d_call: NA; clone_size: NA; j_call: TRBJ1-2; v_call: TRBV6-5; cdr3_nt: TGTGCCAGCAGAGCCAGGGGTGGCAGCTATGGCTACACCTTC; cdr3_aa: CASRARGGSYGYTF